Reported below is one T cell receptor beta chain. The antigen is not known. These data are taken from a study of T-cell memory formation after mild COVID-19. General observations from the study: The SARS-CoV-2 specificity of second-wave clones reaching peak at day 37 remained unverified. Clones that contracted clustered mainly in CM and EM if CD4+ and in EMRA if CD8+.

The TCR alpha and TCR beta cDNA libraries, bearing sample barcodes and UMIs, were generated by 5'RACE using constant-segment primers. In TCRdb, the 5' RACE reads were re-called with MiXCR into one record per CDR3 protein. Here the sample spans 350,000 or so distinct CDR3 sequences, 20% to 25% being singletons. Germline loops: CDR1 SGDLS, CDR2 YYNGEE. The V and J ends lost 0 bases and 4 bases respectively, with 14 bases between them. This CDR3 contains 16 residues. The source material was PBMCs or a T cell subset sorted from them (not recorded which). The clonotype was recovered from a man between 18 and 29 years old who had mild COVID-19 (a few samples of this study predate the infection). Cell type and time point are not known. The rearrangement uses TRBV9 and TRBJ1-3; D uncertain. The CDR3, as DNA: TGTGCCAGCAGCGTAGCTACGGGAGTGGCGGGAAACACCATATATTTT. Translating it yields CASSVATGVAGNTIYF. Using reference TRBV9 and TRBJ1-3 for the parts outside the CDR3, the full variable domain is DSGVTQTPKHLITATGQRVTLRCSPRSGDLSVYWYQQSLDQGLQFLIQYYNGEERAKGNILERFSAQQFPDLHSELNLSSLELGDSALYFCASSVATGVAGNTIYFGEGSWLTVV.